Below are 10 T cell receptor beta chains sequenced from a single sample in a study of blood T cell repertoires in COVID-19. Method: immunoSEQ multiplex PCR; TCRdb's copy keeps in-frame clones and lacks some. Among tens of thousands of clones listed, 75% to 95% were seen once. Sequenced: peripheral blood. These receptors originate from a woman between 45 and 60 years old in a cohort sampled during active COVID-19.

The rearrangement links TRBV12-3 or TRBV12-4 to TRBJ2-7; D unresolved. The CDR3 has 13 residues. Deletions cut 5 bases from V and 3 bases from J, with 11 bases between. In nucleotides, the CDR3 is TGTGCCAGCAGTCCGCCAGGCAGCTACGAGCAGTACTTC. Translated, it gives CASSPPGSYEQYF.

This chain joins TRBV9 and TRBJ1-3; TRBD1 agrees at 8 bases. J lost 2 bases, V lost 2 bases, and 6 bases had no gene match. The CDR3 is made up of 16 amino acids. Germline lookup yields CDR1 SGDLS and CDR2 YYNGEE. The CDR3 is CASSVDTGGTGNTIYF. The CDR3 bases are TGTGCCAGCAGCGTGGATACAGGGGGGACTGGAAACACCATATATTTT.

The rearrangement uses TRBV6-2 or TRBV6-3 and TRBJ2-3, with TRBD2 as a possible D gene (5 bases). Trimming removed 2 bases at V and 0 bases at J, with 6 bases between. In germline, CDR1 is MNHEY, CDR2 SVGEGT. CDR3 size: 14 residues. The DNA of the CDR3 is TGTGCCAGCAGTTACAGGACTAGCACAGATACGCAGTATTTT. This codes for CASSYRTSTDTQYF.

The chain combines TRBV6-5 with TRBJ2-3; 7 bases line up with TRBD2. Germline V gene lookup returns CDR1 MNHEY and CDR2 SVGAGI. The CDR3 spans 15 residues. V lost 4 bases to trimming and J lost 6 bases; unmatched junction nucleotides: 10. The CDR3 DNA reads TGTGCCAGCAGTTCCCCCAGCGGGGAGGGGGATACGCAGTATTTT. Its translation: CASSSPSGEGDTQYF.

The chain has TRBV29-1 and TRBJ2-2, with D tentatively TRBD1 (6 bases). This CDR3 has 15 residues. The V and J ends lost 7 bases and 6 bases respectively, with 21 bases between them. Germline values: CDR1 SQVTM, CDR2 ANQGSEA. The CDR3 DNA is TGCAGCGGCAAAGTAGGGACAAAGCCCTCCGGGGAGCTGTTTTTT. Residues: CSGKVGTKPSGELFF.

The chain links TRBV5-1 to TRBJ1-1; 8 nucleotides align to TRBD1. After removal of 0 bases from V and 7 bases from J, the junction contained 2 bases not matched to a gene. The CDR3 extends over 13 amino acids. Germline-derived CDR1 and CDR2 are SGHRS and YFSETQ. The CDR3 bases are TGCGCCAGCAGCTTGGCTGGACAGGGTGAAGCTTTCTTT. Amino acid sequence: CASSLAGQGEAFF.

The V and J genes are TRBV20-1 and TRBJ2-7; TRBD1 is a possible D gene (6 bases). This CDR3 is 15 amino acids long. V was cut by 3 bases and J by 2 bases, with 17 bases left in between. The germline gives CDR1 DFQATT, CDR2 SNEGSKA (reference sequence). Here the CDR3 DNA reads TGCAGTGCTAGTATAGGGGGTCCGGGTCCCTACGAGCAGTACTTC. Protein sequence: CSASIGGPGPYEQYF.

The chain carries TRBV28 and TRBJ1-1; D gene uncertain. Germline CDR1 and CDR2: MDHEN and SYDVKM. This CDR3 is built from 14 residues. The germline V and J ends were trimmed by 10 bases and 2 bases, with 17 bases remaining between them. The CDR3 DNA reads TGTGCCATCGACGTTCCAGGATCTAACACTGAAGCTTTCTTT. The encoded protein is CAIDVPGSNTEAFF.

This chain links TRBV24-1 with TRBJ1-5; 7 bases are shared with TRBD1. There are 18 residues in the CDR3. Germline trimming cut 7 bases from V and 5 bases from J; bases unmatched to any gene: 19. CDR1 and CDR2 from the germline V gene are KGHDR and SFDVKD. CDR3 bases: TGTGCCACCAGACCATTTACCAACTTACAGGGGATTCATCAGCCCCAGCATTTT. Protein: CATRPFTNLQGIHQPQHF.

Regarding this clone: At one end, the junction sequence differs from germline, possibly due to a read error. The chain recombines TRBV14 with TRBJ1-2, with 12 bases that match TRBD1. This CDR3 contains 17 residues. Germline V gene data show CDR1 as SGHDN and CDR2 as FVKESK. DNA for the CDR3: TGTGCCAGCAGCCGCATTGGGACAGGGGGCCTAGCTGATGGGTACACCTTC. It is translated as CASSRIGTGGLADGYTF.